This T cell receptor beta chain derives from a study of cytomegalovirus exposure and HLA in healthy donors (dated by TCRdb to about 2017). For the wider study: According to an earlier analysis of a few hundred of the donors, 150 million to 200 million T cells yielded roughly 110 million unique TCR beta sequences and 276 Gb of sequence data. To predict cytomegalovirus infection status, the study brought together high-throughput TCR immunosequencing, statistical association of individual TCRs with disease status, and machine learning. The number of typed donors differed by locus: 629-630 for A, B, C, DRB1 and DQB1; 522 for DQA1; around 580 for DPA1; and some 450 for DPB1. The genetic ancestry cluster associated with self-reported Caucasian donors included 81% of the 300 to 400 genotyped donors. To study patterns of TCR occurrence, a later analysis re-analyzed previously published TCR beta repertoires from more than 550 donors and added high-resolution HLA genotyping. In the later analysis, no new phenotypic data were used to find candidate immune exposures; instead, reliance was placed on TCR beta sequences and their occurrence across donors. The T cell repertoires of several hundred subjects were profiled by immunosequencing and related to cytomegalovirus serostatus. Besides the first cohort of under 700 subjects, a separate validation cohort made up of over 100 different subjects was used. Donor age, sex, ethnicity and CMV serostatus were compiled alongside the repertoire data. Among around 400 genotyped donors of the cohort, an average of roughly 230,000 unique TCR beta nucleotide sequences was sequenced per donor, of which about 18% were non-productive. An earlier analysis of 587 of the donors used high-throughput TCR beta sequencing to judge whether each TCR beta V gene segment behaved as functional or pseudogenic. All discovery cohort repertoires had been generated using a single sequencing platform. In a later genetic analysis, genome-wide SNP genotypes for about three fifths of the 666 donors were used, and that subset was treated as a discovery cohort. About five DR-DQ haplotypes were treated as single units for association and clustering because of strong linkage in the cohort. HLA typing covered class I and class II loci at four-digit resolution. The study aimed to test whether signatures of past pathogen exposure could be identified by cataloging public T cell receptors. Roughly 290 gigabases of sequencing data and around 85 million unique TCR sequences made up an early release that covered fewer than 650 HLA-typed donors. What the study reported, not specific to this receptor: In a later genetic analysis, a missense DCLRE1C variant was associated with V-gene and J-gene trimming of TCR beta chains, and the association was replicated in an independent cohort. In vitro tests confirmed that a few of the cytomegalovirus-associated TCR beta chains recognize cytomegalovirus antigens. A later analysis found that HLA-associated TCR beta chains were more clonally expanded and had lower generation probabilities than equally common non-associated chains. A group of highly shared sequence variants was considered likely to be a technical artifact of the sequencing pipeline. Because some donors lacked HLA typing at each locus, the association tests relied only on the typed subset. Correlated functional status among segregating V segments might be attributable to linkage disequilibrium, but an unknown experimental factor could not be ruled out. The authors suggested that the approach could potentially be generalized to other disease states and immunological phenotypes. Because counts were too low, roughly 17 rarely observed V segments, including chromosome 9 orphons, were left out of the earlier analysis of several hundred of the donors. According to a later analysis, most CMV-associated TCR beta chains appeared to be HLA-restricted, and the HLA associations seemed to be driven largely by CMV exposure. While some public TCRs were present in many individuals, most TCR sequences turned up only very rarely across donors. The presence/absence analyses assumed that sequencing depth was roughly uniform across donors, and that assumption may not be true. The 87-base-pair reads could not distinguish some IMGT-functional V segments, including TRBV6-2 and TRBV6-3, so those segments were excluded. A later genetic analysis reported fewer N-insertions in productive TCRs among donors in an Asian-associated ancestry cluster than the roughly 720-donor mean. Broadly in line with IMGT annotations, most TCR beta V segments showed up in productive rearrangements about 90% or about 30% of the time in an earlier analysis of a few hundred of the donors. The classifier was reported to diagnose cytomegalovirus status with high specificity and sensitivity in both the original cohort and the validation cohort. A further reported finding was that TCR beta sequences accurately predicted the HLA-A and HLA-B alleles for most subjects in the first cohort. When HLA alleles, especially DR and DQ, strongly co-occurred, attributing TCR associations to individual alleles was difficult. According to a later analysis, parvovirus B19, influenza, CMV and Epstein-Barr virus appeared linked to several top co-occurrence clusters. The study gave a list of under 200 TCR beta chains associated with cytomegalovirus. The cohort was sequenced for TCR beta chains only, and without alpha or paired-chain data the features that could be detected were limited. Immune exposure information for the cohort was limited to CMV serostatus. In a later analysis, TCR association rates were found to vary across HLA loci, with the most associated TCRs seen for DRB1 alleles and the fewest for HLA-C alleles. A later analysis associated 15,000 or so TCR beta sequences with specific HLA alleles at a false discovery rate of 0.05.

CDR1 and CDR2 are read off the germline V gene (reference sequence) as SEHNR and FQNEAQ. Trimming accounts for 1 base at V and 6 bases at J, while the number of junction bases matched to no gene is 8. From its cysteine to its phenylalanine, the CDR3 spans 16 amino acids. Only the CDR3 portion is preserved as DNA: 48 bases, with reading frame beginning at the first base. To note about this clone: The antigen it binds to is not known. No much larger clonotype is one base removed from it; base qualities were not supplied.

Library creation used the immunoSEQ multiplex PCR assay. For the multiplex PCR, a mixture combining 60 forward primers for TCR Vbeta segments and 13 reverse primers for TCR Jbeta segments was used. The CDR3 region of rearranged TCR beta genes was amplified from genomic DNA with a multiplex PCR assay. The amplified TCR beta libraries were sequenced on the Illumina HiSeq System as 87-base-pair reads. The authors' analysis ran thus. In a later analysis, 77 million or so unique TCR beta chains were counted across the 666 repertoires, and roughly 10 million of these chains were shared by at least two donors. A nearest-neighbor algorithm error-corrected the raw reads and collapsed the reads into unique sequences, merging closely related sequences to remove PCR and sequencing errors. V, D and J gene segments were assigned by aligning CDR3 sequences to IMGT reference sequences. For a sequence to be retained, a match of at least six nucleotides to both a V gene segment and a J gene segment was required. A rearrangement was called productive if the CDR3 had no stop codons and remained in frame with V and J, and every other rearrangement was called non-productive. Following IMGT convention, CDR3 was defined as the stretch from the second conserved V-encoded cysteine up to the conserved J-encoded phenylalanine. Sequences without an unambiguous match to a single V gene segment were excluded from the earlier analysis of over 500 of the donors. An earlier analysis of around 600 of the donors classified V segments as functional when productive rearrangements were above 56.7% and as segregating when the standard deviation between donors was above 5%. A statistical classification framework was developed to diagnose cytomegalovirus status using the catalog of TCR beta chain sequences. A later analysis assigned V and J genes by comparing TCR nucleotide sequences with IMGT/GENE-DB human TR gene sequences. A later analysis assigned CDR3 sequences and most-parsimonious VDJ recombination scenarios with the TCRdist pipeline. In a later analysis, every TCR beta chain was defined by the combination of its CDR3 amino acid sequence and its V-gene family, and reads without a unique V-gene family were dropped. In a later analysis, several hundred highly shared, low-generation-probability nucleotide sequences were removed to address suspected cross-contamination and a sequencing artifact. For each public chain, a later analysis derived a clonal expansion index from normalized ranks of inferred template counts within each repertoire. In a later analysis, generation probabilities were computed with a VDJ recombination model fitted to out-of-frame rearrangements, and the resulting probabilities were checked against IGoR. Hypergeometric tests were used in a later analysis to score TCR-TCR, TCR-HLA and TCR-CMV co-occurrence, with a repertoire-size bias correction applied to the TCR pairs. False discovery rates were estimated in a later analysis by permuting HLA or CMV assignments 20 times. In a later analysis, co-occurring TCRs were grouped using DBSCAN, and TCRdist sequence similarity was added for clustering within HLA-allele-positive subsets. Co-occurrence clustering excluded repertoires with fewer than 30,000 or more than 120,000 public chains, plus five with anomalous nucleotide sharing. TCRdb took over this immuneACCESS table, retaining in-frame rearrangements with V and J assigned. Such tables are incomplete; in checked studies, under half of the missing clones stem from an unresolved V gene, and the remainder is unexplained. D and trimming come from the DNA, and the V and J calls and clone size come from that table. This sample holds approximately 220,000 clones; 70% to 85% were observed only once. Jointly, the top ten make up 0.2% to 0.25% of the sample.

The cohort was made up of about 610 healthy bone marrow donors. Cohort members were all nominally healthy when sampled, although unrecorded immune exposures were likely present. The donor was CMV seronegative and belonged to the group of around 350 seronegative cohort members. A peripheral blood sample was collected from each donor, and TCR beta sequencing was performed on peripheral blood mononuclear cells. Genomic DNA extraction from the blood cell samples was performed with the Qiagen DNeasy Blood Extraction Kit. The TCR comes from a girl aged 2 to 10 in good health and CMV-seronegative. Recombination linked TRBV7-9 to TRBJ1-5; TRBD1 matches 8 bases in the middle. What was sequenced was PBMCs. Here is the DNA: TGTGCCAGCAGCTTAGTTCTCGGACAGGGCGGTCAGCCCCAGCATTTT. Its translation is CASSLVLGQGGQPQHF.